Listed below are T cell receptor beta chains from one sample, sequenced in a study of human T cells and chemical hapten exposure. TCRdb reanalysed the RACE reads using MiXCR and keeps one entry per CDR3 protein. The sample carries around 110,000 distinct CDR3 sequences, roughly 12% recorded once. Sequencing was performed on whole blood, taken in connection with sensitization to the hapten diphenylcyclopropenone (DPC). The receptors originated from a woman in her fifties or sixties with alopecia areata. Some clones in this sample may be carry-over from other donors' samples. Each CDR3 is given with its conserved first and last residue. Fields, in order: D gene, V gene, J gene, clone size, CDR3 DNA, CDR3 protein. The D gene is left open where the match is weak. Part of the rows lack a size; the others show once, few, many or a class for expanded clones.

-,TRBV6-2/TRBV6-3,TRBJ2-6,many,TGTGCCAGCAGGCCCTCTGGGGCCAACGTCCTGACTTTC,CASRPSGANVLTF
-,TRBV28,TRBJ1-1,few,TGTGCCAGCTCCATCGGGGCTTGGACTGAAGCTTTCTTT,CASSIGAWTEAFF
-,TRBV4-1,TRBJ1-1,few,TGCGCCAGCAGCCCGTTGGGGGAAACTGAAGCTTTCTTT,CASSPLGETEAFF
-,TRBV4-1,TRBJ1-5,few,TGCGCCAGCAGCCAAGGGGGTCCCTATCAGCCCCAGCATTTT,CASSQGGPYQPQHF
-,TRBV20-1,TRBJ2-7,few,TGCAGTGCTAGGTCCAGCGGTACCTACGAGCAGTACTTC,CSARSSGTYEQYF
-,TRBV29-1,TRBJ1-1,many,TGCAGCTGGCAGGGGAACACTGAAGCTTTCTTT,CSWQGNTEAFF
TRBD2,TRBV5-1,TRBJ2-1,few,TGCGCCAGCAGCGCGGGACTAGTTGAGCAGTTCTTC,CASSAGLVEQFF
-,TRBV29-1,TRBJ2-7,few,TGCAGCGTTGTTAGTTGGGGAGACTACGAGCAGTACTTC,CSVVSWGDYEQYF
-,TRBV4-1,TRBJ2-7,few,TGCGCCAGCAGCCAAGAGTCCGGGGGCCTGGCCTACGAGCAGTACTTC,CASSQESGGLAYEQYF
-,TRBV6-6,TRBJ1-4,-,TGTGCCAGCAGTCCATTCGCGGACGGTGAAAAACTGTTTTTT,CASSPFADGEKLFF
-,TRBV28,TRBJ1-4,-,TGTGCCAGCAGTCCCGCCGGGGCCCCTGGGAATGAAAAACTGTTTTTT,CASSPAGAPGNEKLFF
-,TRBV28,TRBJ2-1,many,TGTGCCAGCAGTTTAGCGGACAGTTCCTACAATGAGCAGTTCTTC,CASSLADSSYNEQFF
-,TRBV7-2,TRBJ1-5,many,TGTGCCAGCAGTAAAGGGAGGGGCTGGGAGCCCCAGCATTTT,CASSKGRGWEPQHF
TRBD1,TRBV5-8,TRBJ1-4,-,TGTGCCAGCAGCTCGCTCACAGGGGGCGTCGAAAAACTGTTTTTT,CASSSLTGGVEKLFF
-,TRBV5-8,TRBJ2-5,many,TGTGCCAGCAGCCCAGACCGGGACCCACGGGAGACCCAGTACTTC,CASSPDRDPRETQYF
-,TRBV6-4,TRBJ2-1,-,TGTGCCAGCAGTGACTACTACAATGAGCAGTTCTTC,CASSDYYNEQFF
-,TRBV29-1,TRBJ2-7,many,TGCAGCGGCGGCGATTACGAGCAGTACTTC,CSGGDYEQYF
-,TRBV18,TRBJ2-1,few,TGTGCCAGCTCACCGATGGAGGGGGGCTACAATGAGCAGTTCTTC,CASSPMEGGYNEQFF
-,TRBV6-2/TRBV6-3,TRBJ1-2,-,TGTGCCAGCGGGGAGAACTATGGCTACACCTTC,CASGENYGYTF
-,TRBV20-1,TRBJ2-3,-,TGCAGTGCTAGAAGTCTCGCGGGAGATACGCAGTATTTT,CSARSLAGDTQYF
-,TRBV12-3/TRBV12-4,TRBJ2-2,-,TGTGCCAGCTGCAGGGCGGCCGGGAAGCTGTTTTTT,CASCRAAGKLFF
-,TRBV7-9,TRBJ1-6,-,TGTGCCAGCAGCTCCCAGGGCTCGCAATCACCCCTCCACTTT,CASSSQGSQSPLHF
-,TRBV7-7,TRBJ2-2,few,TGTGCTAGCAGCTTAGGGTCGACCGGGGAGCTGTTTTTT,CASSLGSTGELFF
TRBD2,TRBV18,TRBJ2-7,-,TGTGCCAGCTCCCAACGGGGGGGGTCCTACGAGCAGTACTTC,CASSQRGGSYEQYF
TRBD2,TRBV5-1,TRBJ2-1,few,TGCGCCAGCAGCTCCGGACTAGCGTCCTACAATGAGCAGTTCTTC,CASSSGLASYNEQFF
-,TRBV5-5,TRBJ2-7,few,TGTGCCAGCAGCATAACGGACGGGACCTACGAGCAGTACTTC,CASSITDGTYEQYF
-,TRBV11-2,TRBJ2-1,-,TGTGCCAGCAGCTCTGGGATTCGCGAGCAGTTCTTC,CASSSGIREQFF
-,TRBV20-1,TRBJ1-5,many,TGCAGTGCTATCGACGGGTATAATCAGCCCCAGCATTTT,CSAIDGYNQPQHF
-,TRBV4-1,TRBJ1-2,many,TGCGCCAGCAGCCAAGACAGGGCTCCCTATGGCTACACCTTC,CASSQDRAPYGYTF
-,TRBV5-1,TRBJ1-4,-,TGCGCCAGCAGCTACGACAGGACAAGAAATGAAAAACTGTTTTTT,CASSYDRTRNEKLFF
-,TRBV10-2,TRBJ2-3,-,TGCGCCAGCAGTGAGCCTAGCACAGATACGCAGTATTTT,CASSEPSTDTQYF
-,TRBV11-2,TRBJ1-5,many,TGTGCCAGCAGCTTAGCTGGACAGAGCAATCAGCCCCAGCATTTT,CASSLAGQSNQPQHF
-,TRBV25-1,TRBJ1-4,few,TGTGCCAGCAGTGCAGGGCGGTCCGCCTATAATGAAAAACTGTTTTTT,CASSAGRSAYNEKLFF
-,TRBV7-2,TRBJ2-5,-,TGTGCCAGCAGCTTAAATAGTGTGGTAGAGACCCAGTACTTC,CASSLNSVVETQYF
TRBD1,TRBV7-6,TRBJ2-1,-,TGTGCCAGCAGCCGGATGCTGGACAGGCCGGACGGAAATGAGCAGTTCTTC,CASSRMLDRPDGNEQFF
TRBD1,TRBV14,TRBJ2-7,few,TGTGCCAGCAGTCAGGCAGGGGGCCCGCTCTACGAGCAGTACTTC,CASSQAGGPLYEQYF
-,TRBV5-6,TRBJ1-1,few,TGTGCCAGCAGCTTTCAAGGAACCTACACTGAAGCTTTCTTT,CASSFQGTYTEAFF
-,TRBV6-2/TRBV6-3,TRBJ2-3,-,TGTGCCAGCAACCAGGCGGGCCCAGATACGCAGTATTTT,CASNQAGPDTQYF
-,TRBV19,TRBJ2-1,-,TGTGCCAGTAGTATGGGATACAATGAGCAGTTCTTC,CASSMGYNEQFF
TRBD1,TRBV25-1,TRBJ1-5,-,TGTCCCGGGACAGGGGGCTATTATAGCAATCAGCCCCAGCATTTT,CPGTGGYYSNQPQHF
TRBD2,TRBV7-2,TRBJ2-4,many,TGTGCCAGCAGCTTAAGCGGGGGGCCGACCAAAAACATTCAGTACTTC,CASSLSGGPTKNIQYF
-,TRBV11-2,TRBJ1-1,few,TGTGCCAGCAGCCCCTCCAGCAGGGGAGGGAAAGCTTTCTTT,CASSPSSRGGKAFF
TRBD1,TRBV5-1,TRBJ1-5,-,TGCGCCAGCAGCTTGGCCGCAGGGGGCGAGGGTCAGCCCCAGCATTTT,CASSLAAGGEGQPQHF
-,TRBV7-9,TRBJ2-3,many,TGTGCCAGCAGCTTATATACAGCCTTAGGAAATACGCAGTATTTT,CASSLYTALGNTQYF
TRBD1,TRBV5-4,TRBJ2-7,few,TGTGCCAGCAGCTTAGGGAGGACAGGGAGCTCCTACGAGCAGTACTTC,CASSLGRTGSSYEQYF
TRBD1,TRBV29-1,TRBJ1-4,many,TGCAGCGTTGAACCGGGACAGGGAAAACTGTTTTTT,CSVEPGQGKLFF
TRBD2,TRBV28,TRBJ2-7,few,TGTGCCAGCACCCAACGGGAGGGAGAGCAGTACTTC,CASTQREGEQYF
-,TRBV29-1,TRBJ1-2,few,TGCAGCGTGCGGCGGGGCAACTATGGCTACACCTTC,CSVRRGNYGYTF
-,TRBV28,TRBJ2-2,-,TGTGCCAGCAGTTCCATTCGTCCCCCCGGGGAGCTGTTTTTT,CASSSIRPPGELFF
-,TRBV5-8,TRBJ1-2,many,TGTGCCAGCAGCTTGGTATCTAACTATGGCTACACCTTC,CASSLVSNYGYTF